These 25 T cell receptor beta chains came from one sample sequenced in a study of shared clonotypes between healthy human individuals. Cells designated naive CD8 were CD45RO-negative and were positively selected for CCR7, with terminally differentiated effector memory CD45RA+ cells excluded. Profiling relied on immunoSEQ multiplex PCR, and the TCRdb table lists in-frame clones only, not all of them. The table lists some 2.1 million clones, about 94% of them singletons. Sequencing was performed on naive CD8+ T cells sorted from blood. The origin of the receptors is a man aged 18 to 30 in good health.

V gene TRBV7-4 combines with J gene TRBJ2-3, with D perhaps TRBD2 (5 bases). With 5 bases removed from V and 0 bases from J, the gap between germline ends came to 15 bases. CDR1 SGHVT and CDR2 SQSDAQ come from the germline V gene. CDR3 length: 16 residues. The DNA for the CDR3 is TGTGCCAGCAGCACCCCGCGGACTTATAGCACAGATACGCAGTATTTT. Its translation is CASSTPRTYSTDTQYF.

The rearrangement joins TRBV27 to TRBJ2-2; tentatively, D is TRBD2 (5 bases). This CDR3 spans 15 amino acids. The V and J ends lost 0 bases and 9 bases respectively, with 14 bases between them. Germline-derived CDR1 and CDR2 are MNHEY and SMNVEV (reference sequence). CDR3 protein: CASSLSNEGNRELFF. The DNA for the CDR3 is TGTGCCAGCAGTTTATCGAATGAGGGAAACAGGGAGCTGTTTTTT.

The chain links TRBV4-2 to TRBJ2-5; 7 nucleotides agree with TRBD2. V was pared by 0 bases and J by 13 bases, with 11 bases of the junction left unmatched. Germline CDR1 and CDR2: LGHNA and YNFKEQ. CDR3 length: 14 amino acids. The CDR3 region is CASSQDLGETSRYF. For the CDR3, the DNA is TGTGCCAGCAGCCAAGATCTTGGGGAGACTAGCCGGTACTTC.

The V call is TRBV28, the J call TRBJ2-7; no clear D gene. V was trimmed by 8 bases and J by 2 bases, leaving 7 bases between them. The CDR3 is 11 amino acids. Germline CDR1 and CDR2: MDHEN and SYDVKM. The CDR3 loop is CASGKTYEQYF. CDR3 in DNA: TGTGCCAGCGGAAAGACCTACGAGCAGTACTTC.

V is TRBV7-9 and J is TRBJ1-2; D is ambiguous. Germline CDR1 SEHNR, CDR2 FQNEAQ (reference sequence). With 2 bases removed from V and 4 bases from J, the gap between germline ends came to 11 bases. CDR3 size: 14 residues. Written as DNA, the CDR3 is TGTGCCAGCAGCTTAAGCACGGAACCCTATGGCTACACCTTC. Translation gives CASSLSTEPYGYTF. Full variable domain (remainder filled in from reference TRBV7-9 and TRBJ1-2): DTGVSQNPRHKITKRGQNVTFRCDPISEHNRLYWYRQTLGQGPEFLTYFQNEAQLEKSRLLSDRFSAERPKGSFSTLEIQRTEQGDSAMYLCASSLSTEPYGYTFGSGTRLTVV.

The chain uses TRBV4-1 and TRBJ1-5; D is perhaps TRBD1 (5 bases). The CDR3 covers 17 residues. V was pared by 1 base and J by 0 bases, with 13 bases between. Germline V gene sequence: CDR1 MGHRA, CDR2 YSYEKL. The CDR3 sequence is CASSQGLTAYSNQPQHF. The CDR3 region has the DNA TGCGCCAGCAGCCAAGGGCTGACAGCATATAGCAATCAGCCCCAGCATTTT.

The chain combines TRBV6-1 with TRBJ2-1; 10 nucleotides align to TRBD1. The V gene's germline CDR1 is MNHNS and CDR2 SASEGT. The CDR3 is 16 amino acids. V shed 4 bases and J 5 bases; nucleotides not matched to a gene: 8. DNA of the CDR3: TGTGCCAGCAGTGCATGGGACAGGGGTTTTGACAATGAGCAGTTCTTC. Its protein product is CASSAWDRGFDNEQFF.

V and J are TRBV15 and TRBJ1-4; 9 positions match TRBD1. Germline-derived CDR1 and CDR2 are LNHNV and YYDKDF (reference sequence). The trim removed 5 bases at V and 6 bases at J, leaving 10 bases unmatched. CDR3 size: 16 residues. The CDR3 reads CATSGSSTGGDEKLFF. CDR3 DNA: TGTGCCACCAGCGGATCCTCGACAGGGGGGGATGAAAAACTGTTTTTT.

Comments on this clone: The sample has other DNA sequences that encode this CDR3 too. CDR3 residues: CASSLGLRAYEQYF. The CDR3 nucleotides are TGTGCCAGCAGCTTAGGCCTCAGGGCCTACGAGCAGTACTTC. The V and J genes are TRBV13 and TRBJ2-7; perhaps TRBD1 as D (5 bases). There are 14 residues in the CDR3. From germline, CDR1 is PRHDT and CDR2 FYEKMQ (reference sequence). Trimming cost V 0 bases and J 2 bases, with 8 bases left between them.

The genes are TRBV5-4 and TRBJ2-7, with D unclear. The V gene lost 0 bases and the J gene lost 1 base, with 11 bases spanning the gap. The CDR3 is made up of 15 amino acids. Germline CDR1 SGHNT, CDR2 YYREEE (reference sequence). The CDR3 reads CASSLEAGLSYEQYF. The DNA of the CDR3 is TGTGCCAGCAGCTTGGAGGCAGGTCTTTCCTACGAGCAGTACTTC.

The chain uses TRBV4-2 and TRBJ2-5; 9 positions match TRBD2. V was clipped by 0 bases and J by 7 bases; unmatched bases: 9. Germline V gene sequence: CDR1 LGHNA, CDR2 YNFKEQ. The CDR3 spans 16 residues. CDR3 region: CASSQETEAGGGTQYF. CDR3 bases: TGTGCCAGCAGCCAAGAAACAGAGGCGGGAGGGGGGACCCAGTACTTC.

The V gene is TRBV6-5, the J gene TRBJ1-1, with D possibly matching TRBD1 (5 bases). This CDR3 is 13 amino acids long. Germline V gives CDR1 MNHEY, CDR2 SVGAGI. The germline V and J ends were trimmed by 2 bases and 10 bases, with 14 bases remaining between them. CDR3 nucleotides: TGTGCCAGCAGTTACGGTGGGGCCTTACGAGCTTTCTTT. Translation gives CASSYGGALRAFF.

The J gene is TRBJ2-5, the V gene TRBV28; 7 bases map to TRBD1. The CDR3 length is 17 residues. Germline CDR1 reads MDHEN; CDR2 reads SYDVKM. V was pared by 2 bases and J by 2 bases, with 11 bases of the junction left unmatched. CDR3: CASSLRARQGRQETQYF. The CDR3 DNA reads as TGTGCCAGCAGTTTACGCGCCCGACAGGGACGTCAAGAGACCCAGTACTTC.

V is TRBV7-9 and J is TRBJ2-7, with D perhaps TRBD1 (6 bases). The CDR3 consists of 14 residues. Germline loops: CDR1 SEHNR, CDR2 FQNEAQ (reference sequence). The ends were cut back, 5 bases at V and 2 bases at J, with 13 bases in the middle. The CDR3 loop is CASSHSGQPYEQYF. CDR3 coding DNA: TGTGCCAGCAGCCATTCGGGACAACCCTACGAGCAGTACTTC. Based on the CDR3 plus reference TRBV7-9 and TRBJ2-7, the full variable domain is DTGVSQNPRHKITKRGQNVTFRCDPISEHNRLYWYRQTLGQGPEFLTYFQNEAQLEKSRLLSDRFSAERPKGSFSTLEIQRTEQGDSAMYLCASSHSGQPYEQYFGPGTRLTVT.

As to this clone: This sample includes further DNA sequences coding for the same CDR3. The CDR3 sequence is CASSEEGGYEQYF. The CDR3 DNA reads as TGTGCCAGCAGTGAAGAGGGGGGGTACGAGCAGTACTTC. The chain carries TRBV6-1 and TRBJ2-7, with a possible D match to TRBD2 (7 bases). From germline, CDR1 is MNHNS and CDR2 SASEGT. The CDR3 has 13 residues. V lost 1 base to trimming and J lost 4 bases, with 8 bases between them.

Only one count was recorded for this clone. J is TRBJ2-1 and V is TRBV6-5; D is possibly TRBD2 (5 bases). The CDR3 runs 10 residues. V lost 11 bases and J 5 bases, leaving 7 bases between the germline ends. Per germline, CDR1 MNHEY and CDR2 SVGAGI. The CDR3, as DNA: TGTGCCGCCGGGGACAATGAGCAGTTCTTC. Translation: CAAGDNEQFF.

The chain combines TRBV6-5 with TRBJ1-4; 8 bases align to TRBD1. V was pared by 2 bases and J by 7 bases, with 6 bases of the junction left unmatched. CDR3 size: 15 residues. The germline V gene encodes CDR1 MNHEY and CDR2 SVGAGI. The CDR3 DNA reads TGTGCCAGCAGTTACAGGACAGGGCCTCTTGAAAAACTGTTTTTT. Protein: CASSYRTGPLEKLFF.

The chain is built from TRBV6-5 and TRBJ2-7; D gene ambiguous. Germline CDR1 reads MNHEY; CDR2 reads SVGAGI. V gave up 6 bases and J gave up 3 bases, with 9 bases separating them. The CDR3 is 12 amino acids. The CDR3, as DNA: TGTGCCAGCAGAACGGGCCTCTACGAGCAGTACTTC. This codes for CASRTGLYEQYF.

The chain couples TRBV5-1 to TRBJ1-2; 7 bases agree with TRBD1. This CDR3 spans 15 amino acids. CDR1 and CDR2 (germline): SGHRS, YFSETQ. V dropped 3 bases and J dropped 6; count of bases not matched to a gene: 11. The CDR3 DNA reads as TGCGCCAGCAGCTCGTTGCCCGGGACAGTAGATGGCTACACCTTC. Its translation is CASSSLPGTVDGYTF.

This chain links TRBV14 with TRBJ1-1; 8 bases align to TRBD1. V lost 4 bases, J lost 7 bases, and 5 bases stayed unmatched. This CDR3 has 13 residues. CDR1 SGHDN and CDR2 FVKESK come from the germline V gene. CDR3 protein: CASSRGQVFEAFF. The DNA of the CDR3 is TGTGCCAGCAGCCGGGGACAGGTCTTTGAAGCTTTCTTT.

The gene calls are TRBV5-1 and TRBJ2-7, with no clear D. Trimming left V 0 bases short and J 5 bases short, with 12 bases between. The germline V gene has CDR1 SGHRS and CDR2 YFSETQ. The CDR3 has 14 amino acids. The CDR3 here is CASSLAGPWNEQYF. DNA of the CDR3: TGCGCCAGCAGCTTGGCCGGGCCCTGGAACGAGCAGTACTTC.

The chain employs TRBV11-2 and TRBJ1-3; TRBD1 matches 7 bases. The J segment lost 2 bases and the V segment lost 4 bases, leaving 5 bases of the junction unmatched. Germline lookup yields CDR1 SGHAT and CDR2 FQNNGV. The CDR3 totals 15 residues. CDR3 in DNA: TGTGCCAGCAGCTACGGGACAGCGCCTGGAAACACCATATATTTT. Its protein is CASSYGTAPGNTIYF.

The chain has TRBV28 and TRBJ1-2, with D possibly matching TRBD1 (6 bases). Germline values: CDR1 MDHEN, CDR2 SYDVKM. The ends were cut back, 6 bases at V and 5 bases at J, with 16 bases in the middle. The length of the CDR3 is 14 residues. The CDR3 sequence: CASSLADRPYGYTF. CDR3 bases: TGTGCCAGCAGCCTGGCGGACAGACCGTATGGCTACACCTTC.

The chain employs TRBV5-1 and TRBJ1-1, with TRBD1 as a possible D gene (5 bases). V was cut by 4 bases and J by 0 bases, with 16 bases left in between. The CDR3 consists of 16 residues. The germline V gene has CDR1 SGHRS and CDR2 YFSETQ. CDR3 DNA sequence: TGCGCCAGCAGCCCGGGGGACGGAAGCATGAACACTGAAGCTTTCTTT. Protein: CASSPGDGSMNTEAFF.

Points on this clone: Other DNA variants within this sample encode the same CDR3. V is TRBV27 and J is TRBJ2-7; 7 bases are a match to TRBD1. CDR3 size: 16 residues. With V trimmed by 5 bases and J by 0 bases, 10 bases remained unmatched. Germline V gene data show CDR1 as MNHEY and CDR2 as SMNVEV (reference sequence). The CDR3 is CASSPSSGQRSYEQYF. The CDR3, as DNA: TGTGCCAGCAGTCCTTCTTCGGGACAGCGCTCCTACGAGCAGTACTTC.